This T cell receptor (beta chain) came from a study of blood T cell repertoires in COVID-19. Study information: Researchers got acute and convalescent COVID-19 samples from the United States, Italy and Spain.

Source study methods: Estimation of nucleated cell counts relied on the amplification of reference gene primers. Measured with immunoSEQ multiplex PCR; TCRdb has only the in-frame clones, and not every one. The V and J calls and clone size are taken from that table; D and trimming were inferred from the DNA. This repertoire shows approximately 60,000 clones, roughly four fifths found once; its top ten account for more than 7.5%. Trimming stripped 5 bases from V and 1 base from J, with 8 bases between. Germline CDR1 LNHDA, CDR2 SQIVND (reference sequence). This CDR3 spans 14 amino acids. This clone has a single count.

This clonotype was obtained from a woman older than 75 with acute or convalescent COVID-19. The gene calls are TRBV19 and TRBJ2-2, with D hard to call. The sample comprised peripheral blood. CDR3 bases: TGTGCCAGTAGTGCGCTCCAGAACACCGGGGAGCTGTTTTTT. Encoded protein: CASSALQNTGELFF.